A selection of T cell receptor beta chains follows, all from one sample in a study of cytomegalovirus exposure and HLA in healthy donors. Profiling relied on immunoSEQ multiplex PCR, and the TCRdb table lists in-frame clones only, not all of them. Of approximately 210,000 clones listed, roughly 80% are singletons. Sequencing was carried out using PBMCs. Source of these receptors: a young woman in good health and CMV-seropositive. Both conserved end residues are part of each CDR3. Each record gives: V gene, CDR3 length, clone size, J gene, CDR3 protein. Where a row states a size, it is once, few, many or the class of an expanded clone; other rows omit it.

v_call: TRBV19; cdr3_length: 16; clone_size: -; j_call: TRBJ2-2; cdr3_aa: CASRPRRGANTGELFF
v_call: TRBV9; cdr3_length: 13; clone_size: -; j_call: TRBJ1-1; cdr3_aa: CASSAALQGVAFF
v_call: TRBV7-2; cdr3_length: 19; clone_size: -; j_call: TRBJ2-3; cdr3_aa: CASSYSGRAYKSKTDTQYF
v_call: TRBV18; cdr3_length: 13; clone_size: -; j_call: TRBJ2-7; cdr3_aa: CASSPAGDYEQYF
v_call: TRBV7-2; cdr3_length: 15; clone_size: -; j_call: TRBJ2-5; cdr3_aa: CASSLGGRAGETQYF
v_call: TRBV27; cdr3_length: 16; clone_size: once; j_call: TRBJ2-2; cdr3_aa: CASSLLAGGSTGELFF
v_call: TRBV4-2; cdr3_length: 15; clone_size: -; j_call: -; cdr3_aa: CASSQVAAGGAEQYF
v_call: TRBV9; cdr3_length: 13; clone_size: -; j_call: TRBJ2-7; cdr3_aa: CASSSLETYEQYF
v_call: TRBV18; cdr3_length: 12; clone_size: -; j_call: TRBJ2-7; cdr3_aa: CASSPSTYEQYF
v_call: TRBV4-1; cdr3_length: 14; clone_size: -; j_call: TRBJ2-1; cdr3_aa: CASSQGLAYNEQFF
v_call: TRBV2; cdr3_length: 15; clone_size: -; j_call: TRBJ1-3; cdr3_aa: CASSEGGVGSSTIYF
v_call: TRBV5-1; cdr3_length: 13; clone_size: few; j_call: TRBJ1-4; cdr3_aa: CASSLAPLEKLFF
v_call: TRBV7-2; cdr3_length: 16; clone_size: -; j_call: TRBJ2-5; cdr3_aa: CASSTGLAGRGETQYF
v_call: TRBV9; cdr3_length: 14; clone_size: once; j_call: TRBJ1-2; cdr3_aa: CASSGLLQGGGYTF
v_call: TRBV7-9; cdr3_length: 15; clone_size: -; j_call: TRBJ2-7; cdr3_aa: CASSPKGTAENEQYF
v_call: TRBV29-1; cdr3_length: 13; clone_size: -; j_call: TRBJ1-3; cdr3_aa: CSVGRGSGNTIYF